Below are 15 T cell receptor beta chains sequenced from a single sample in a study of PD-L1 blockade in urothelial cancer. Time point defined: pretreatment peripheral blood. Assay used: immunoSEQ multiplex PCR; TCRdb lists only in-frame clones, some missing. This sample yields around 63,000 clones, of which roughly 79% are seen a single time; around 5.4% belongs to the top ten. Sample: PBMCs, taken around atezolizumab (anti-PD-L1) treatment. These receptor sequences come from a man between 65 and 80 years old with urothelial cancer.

Here the CDR3 DNA reads TGCGCCAGCAGCTTGAGGACAGGGGCGAACACCGGGGAGCTGTTTTTT. Its translation: CASSLRTGANTGELFF. This chain uses TRBV5-1 with TRBJ2-2; 9 nucleotides agree with TRBD1. This CDR3 has 16 residues. V shed 1 base and J 0 bases; nucleotides not matched to a gene: 1. Germline values: CDR1 SGHRS, CDR2 YFSETQ.

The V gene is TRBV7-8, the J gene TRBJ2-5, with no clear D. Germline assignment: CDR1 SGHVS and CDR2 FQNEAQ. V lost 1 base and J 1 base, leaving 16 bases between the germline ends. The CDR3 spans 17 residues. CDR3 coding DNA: TGTGCCAGCAGCTTAGGAACCGCACAGACGTTCCAAGAGACCCAGTACTTC. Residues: CASSLGTAQTFQETQYF. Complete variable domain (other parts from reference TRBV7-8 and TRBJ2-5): GAGVSQSPRYKVAKRGQDVALRCDPISGHVSLFWYQQALGQGPEFLTYFQNEAQLDKSGLPSDRFFAERPEGSVSTLKIQRTQQEDSAVYLCASSLGTAQTFQETQYFGPGTRLLVL.

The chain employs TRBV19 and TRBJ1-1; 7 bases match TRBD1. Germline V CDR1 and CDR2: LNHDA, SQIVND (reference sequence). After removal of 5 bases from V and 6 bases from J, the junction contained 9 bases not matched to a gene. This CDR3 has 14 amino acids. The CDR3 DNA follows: TGTGCCAGTAGTCCATACCCGACAGGGTCTGAAGCTTTCTTT. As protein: CASSPYPTGSEAFF.

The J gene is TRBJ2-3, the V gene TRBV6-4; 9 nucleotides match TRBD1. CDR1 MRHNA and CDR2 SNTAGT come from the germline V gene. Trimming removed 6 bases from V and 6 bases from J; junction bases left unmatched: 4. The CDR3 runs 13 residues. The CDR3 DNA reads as TGTGCCAGCAGCCGGGACAGGGAGGATACGCAGTATTTT. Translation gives CASSRDREDTQYF.

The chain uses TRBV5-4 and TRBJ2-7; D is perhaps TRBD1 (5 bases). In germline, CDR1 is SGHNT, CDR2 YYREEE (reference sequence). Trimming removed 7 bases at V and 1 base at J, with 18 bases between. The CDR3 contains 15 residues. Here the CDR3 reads CASHRAGSASYEQYF. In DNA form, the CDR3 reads TGTGCCAGCCATCGCGCAGGGTCCGCATCCTACGAGCAGTACTTC.

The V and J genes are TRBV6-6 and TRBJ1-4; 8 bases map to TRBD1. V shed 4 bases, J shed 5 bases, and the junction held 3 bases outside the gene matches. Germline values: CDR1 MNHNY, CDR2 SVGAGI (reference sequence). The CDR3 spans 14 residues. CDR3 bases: TGTGCCAGCAGTTTGACAGGGGAAAATGAAAAACTGTTTTTT. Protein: CASSLTGENEKLFF.

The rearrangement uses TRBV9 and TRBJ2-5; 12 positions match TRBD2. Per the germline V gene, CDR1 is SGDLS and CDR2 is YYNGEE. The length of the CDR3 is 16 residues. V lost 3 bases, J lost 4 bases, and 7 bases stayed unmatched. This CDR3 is CASSDTSGLAGETQYF. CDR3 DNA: TGTGCCAGCAGCGACACCTCGGGACTAGCGGGAGAGACCCAGTACTTC.

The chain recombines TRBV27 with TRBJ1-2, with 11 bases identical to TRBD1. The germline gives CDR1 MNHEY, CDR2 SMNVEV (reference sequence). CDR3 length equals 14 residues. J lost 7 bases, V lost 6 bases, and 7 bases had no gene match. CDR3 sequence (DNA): TGTGCCAGCAGAGGGACAGGGGGTCATCGTGGCTACACCTTC. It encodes CASRGTGGHRGYTF.

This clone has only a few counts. The CDR3 reads CASSVSGRRFTEAFF. CDR3 in DNA: TGTGCCAGCAGTGTATCGGGGAGAAGGTTTACTGAAGCTTTCTTT. V is TRBV2 and J is TRBJ1-1; D is ambiguous. Trimming pared 4 bases from V and 5 bases from J, leaving 17 bases between. The CDR3 is 15 residues long. Germline CDR1 reads SNHLY; CDR2 reads FYNNEI.

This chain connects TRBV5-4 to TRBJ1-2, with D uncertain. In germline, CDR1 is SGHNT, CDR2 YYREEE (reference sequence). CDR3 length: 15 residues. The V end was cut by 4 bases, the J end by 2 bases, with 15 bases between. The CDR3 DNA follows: TGTGCCAGCAGCGCTACTGGACTCGACAACTATGGCTACACCTTC. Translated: CASSATGLDNYGYTF.

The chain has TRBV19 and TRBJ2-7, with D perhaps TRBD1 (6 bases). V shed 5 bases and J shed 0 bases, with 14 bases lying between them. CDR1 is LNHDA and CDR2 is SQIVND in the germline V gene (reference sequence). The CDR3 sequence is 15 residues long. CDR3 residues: CASSSRQETSYEQYF. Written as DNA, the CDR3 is TGTGCCAGTAGTTCCCGACAGGAGACCTCCTACGAGCAGTACTTC.

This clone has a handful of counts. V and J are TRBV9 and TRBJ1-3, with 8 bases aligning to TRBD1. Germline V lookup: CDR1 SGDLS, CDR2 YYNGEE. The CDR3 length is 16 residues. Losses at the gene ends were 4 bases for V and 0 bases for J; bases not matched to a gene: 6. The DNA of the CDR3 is TGTGCCAGCAGCTCGACAGGGGCCAGCTCTGGAAACACCATATATTTT. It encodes CASSSTGASSGNTIYF.

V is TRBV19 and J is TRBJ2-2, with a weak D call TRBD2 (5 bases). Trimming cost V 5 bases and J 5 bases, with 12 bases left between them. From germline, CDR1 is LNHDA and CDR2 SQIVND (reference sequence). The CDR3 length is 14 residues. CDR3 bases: TGTGCCAGTAGTTTCCGGGGAAGGACCGGGGAGCTGTTTTTT. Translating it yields CASSFRGRTGELFF.

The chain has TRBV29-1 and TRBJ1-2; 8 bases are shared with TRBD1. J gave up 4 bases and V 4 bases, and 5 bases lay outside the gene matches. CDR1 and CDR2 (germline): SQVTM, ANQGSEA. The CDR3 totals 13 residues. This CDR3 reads CSVAQGEGYGYTF. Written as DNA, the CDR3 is TGCAGCGTTGCACAGGGGGAGGGCTATGGCTACACCTTC.

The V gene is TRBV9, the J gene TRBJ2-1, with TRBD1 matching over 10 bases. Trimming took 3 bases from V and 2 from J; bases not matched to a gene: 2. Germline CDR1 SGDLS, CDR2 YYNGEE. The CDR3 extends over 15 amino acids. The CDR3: CASSATGGAYNEQFF. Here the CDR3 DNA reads TGTGCCAGCAGCGCGACAGGGGGCGCCTACAATGAGCAGTTCTTC.